This T cell receptor (beta chain) comes out of a study of cytomegalovirus exposure and HLA in healthy donors. Overall study findings and caveats: In a later analysis, V- and J-gene trimming of beta chains associated with a DCLRE1C missense variant, replicated independently. Some 17,000 TCR beta sequences were associated with HLA alleles at 0.05 false discovery rate in a later analysis. Associated with cytomegalovirus, according to the listing, were 150 to 200 TCR beta chains.

CDR3 size: 16 residues. The V end was cut by 0 bases, the J end by 5 bases, with 19 bases between. CDR1 is SQVTM and CDR2 is ANQGSEA in the germline V gene. PCR used 60 Vbeta primers and 13 Jbeta primers. Libraries were prepared by immunoSEQ multiplex PCR; TCRdb keeps only in-frame clonotypes and omits some of them. The table includes some 110,000 clones, roughly 70% detected once. For this clone: Its target is unknown.

The TCR originated in a man aged 30 to 45 in good health and CMV-seropositive. The chain links TRBV29-1 to TRBJ1-1, with D possibly being TRBD1 (6 bases). The sequenced sample was PBMCs. CDR3 amino acids: CSVEDGVMAGETEAFF. CDR3 DNA: TGCAGCGTTGAAGATGGAGTCATGGCAGGGGAGACTGAAGCTTTCTTT.